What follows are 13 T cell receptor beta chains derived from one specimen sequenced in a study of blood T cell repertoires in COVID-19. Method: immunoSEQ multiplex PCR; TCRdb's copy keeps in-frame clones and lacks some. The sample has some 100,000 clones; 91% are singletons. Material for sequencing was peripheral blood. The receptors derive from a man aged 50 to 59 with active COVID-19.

The CDR3 here is CASGFRDSSEAFF. The CDR3 bases are TGTGCTAGTGGTTTCCGGGACAGCTCTGAAGCTTTCTTT. This chain uses TRBV12-5 with TRBJ1-1, with 7 bases identical to TRBD1. With 3 bases clipped from V and 6 bases from J, the junction kept 4 bases outside the gene matches. The CDR3 covers 13 residues. CDR1 is LGHNT and CDR2 is FRNRAP in the germline V gene.

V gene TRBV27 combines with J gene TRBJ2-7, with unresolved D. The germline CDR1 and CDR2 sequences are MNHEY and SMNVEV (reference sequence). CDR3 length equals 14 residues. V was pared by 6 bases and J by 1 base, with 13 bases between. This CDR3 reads CASSSLTPSYEQYV. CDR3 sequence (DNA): TGTGCCAGCAGCTCTCTAACGCCTTCCTACGAGCAGTACGTC.

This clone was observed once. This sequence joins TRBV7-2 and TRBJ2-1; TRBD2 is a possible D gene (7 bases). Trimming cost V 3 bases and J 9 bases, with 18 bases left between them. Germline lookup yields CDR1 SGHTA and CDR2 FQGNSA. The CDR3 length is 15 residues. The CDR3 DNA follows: TGTGCCAGCAGCTTGAGATTTGGGGGGGCGGGTGAGCAGTTCTTC. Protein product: CASSLRFGGAGEQFF.

CDR3 sequence reads: CASSPKMGGPWSDTQYF. DNA for the CDR3: TGCGCCAGCAGCCCAAAGATGGGGGGGCCTTGGTCAGATACGCAGTATTTT. The chain has TRBV5-1 and TRBJ2-3; TRBD2 is a possible D gene (7 bases). Germline CDR1 is SGHRS and CDR2 is YFSETQ. V gave up 4 bases and J gave up 4 bases, with 22 bases separating them. This CDR3 spans 17 amino acids.

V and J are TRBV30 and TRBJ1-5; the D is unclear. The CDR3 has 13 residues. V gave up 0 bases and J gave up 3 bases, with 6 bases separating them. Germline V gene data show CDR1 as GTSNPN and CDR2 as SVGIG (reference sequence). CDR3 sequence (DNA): TGTGCCTGGAGTGTGAGCTTCAATCAGCCCCAGCATTTT. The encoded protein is CAWSVSFNQPQHF. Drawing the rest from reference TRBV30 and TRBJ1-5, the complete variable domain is SQTIHQWPATLVQPVGSPLSLECTVEGTSNPNLYWYRQAAGRGLQLLFYSVGIGQISSEVPQNLSASRPQDRQFILSSKKLLLSDSGFYLCAWSVSFNQPQHFGDGTRLSIL.

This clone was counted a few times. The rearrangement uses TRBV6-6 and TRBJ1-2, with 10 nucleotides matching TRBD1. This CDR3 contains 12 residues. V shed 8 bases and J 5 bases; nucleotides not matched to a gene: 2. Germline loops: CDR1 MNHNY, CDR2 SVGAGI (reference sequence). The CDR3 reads CASDRGRYGYTF. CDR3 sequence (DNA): TGTGCCAGCGACAGGGGGCGTTATGGCTACACCTTC.

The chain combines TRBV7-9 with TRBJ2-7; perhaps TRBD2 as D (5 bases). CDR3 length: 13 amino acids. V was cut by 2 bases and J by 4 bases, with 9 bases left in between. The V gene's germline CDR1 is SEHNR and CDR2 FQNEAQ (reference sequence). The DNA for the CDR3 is TGTGCCAGCAGCTTAAGGAGAGGGTACGAGCAGTACGTC. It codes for CASSLRRGYEQYV.

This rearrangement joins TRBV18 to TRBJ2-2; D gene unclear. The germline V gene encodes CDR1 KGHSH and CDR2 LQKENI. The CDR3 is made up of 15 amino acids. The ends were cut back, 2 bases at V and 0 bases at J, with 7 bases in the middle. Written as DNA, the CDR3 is TGTGCCAGCTCACCAGACTTCTCGAACACCGGGGAGCTGTTTTTT. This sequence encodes CASSPDFSNTGELFF.

In DNA form, the CDR3 reads TGTGCCAGCAGTGGGGGACTAGGGTACCAAGAGACCCAGTACTTC. Protein product: CASSGGLGYQETQYF. The rearrangement links TRBV2 to TRBJ2-5; 8 bases match TRBD2. The germline CDR1 and CDR2 sequences are SNHLY and FYNNEI. This CDR3 comprises 15 residues. The ends lost 4 bases at V and 0 bases at J; junction bases unmatched: 4.

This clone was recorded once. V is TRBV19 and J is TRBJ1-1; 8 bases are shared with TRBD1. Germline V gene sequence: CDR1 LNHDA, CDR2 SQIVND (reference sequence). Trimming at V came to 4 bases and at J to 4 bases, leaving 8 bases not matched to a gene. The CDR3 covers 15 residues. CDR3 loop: CASSTGQVRGTEAFF. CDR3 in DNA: TGTGCCAGTAGTACGGGACAGGTCAGGGGCACTGAAGCTTTCTTT.

The CDR3 coding sequence is TGCAGTGCCGGGACATACAATGAGCAGTTCTTC. This sequence encodes CSAGTYNEQFF. V gene TRBV20-1 combines with J gene TRBJ2-1; D might be TRBD1 (6 bases). The CDR3 runs 11 residues. The germline gives CDR1 DFQATT, CDR2 SNEGSKA (reference sequence). The V and J ends lost 6 bases and 4 bases respectively, with 7 bases between them.

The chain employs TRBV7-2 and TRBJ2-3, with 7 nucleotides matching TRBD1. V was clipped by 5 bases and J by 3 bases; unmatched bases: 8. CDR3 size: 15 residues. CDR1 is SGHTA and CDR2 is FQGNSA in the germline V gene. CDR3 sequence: CASSRQGQRTDTQYF. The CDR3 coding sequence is TGTGCCAGCAGCAGACAGGGCCAGAGGACAGATACGCAGTATTTT.

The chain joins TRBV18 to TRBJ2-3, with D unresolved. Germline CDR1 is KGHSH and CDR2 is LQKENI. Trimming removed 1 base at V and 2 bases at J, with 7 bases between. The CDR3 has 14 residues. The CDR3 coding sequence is TGTGCCAGCTCACCACGGCGGTCCACAGATACGCAGTATTTT. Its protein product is CASSPRRSTDTQYF.